The clone carrying this T cell receptor beta chain was counted a few times. Antigen unknown. The sample belongs to a study of human T cells and chemical hapten exposure. Total RNA was isolated from unfractionated whole blood. Germline values: CDR1 KGHSH, CDR2 LQKENI. V was shortened by 4 bases and J by 0 bases, with 17 bases between the two germline ends. This CDR3 contains 17 residues. Study-level results: Unchanged with DPC sensitization were TCRs above 1 in 1000 frequency.

As the library was built, unique molecular identifiers were attached to individual cDNA molecules. TCRdb processed the reads anew with MiXCR; each CDR3 protein has one entry. The table includes about 3,100 distinct CDR3 sequences, about half detected once. The V and J genes are TRBV18 and TRBJ2-3; D possibly matches TRBD1 or TRBD2 (7 bases each). The sequenced sample was whole blood. The sequence derives from a human donor who had alopecia or was a healthy volunteer (not recorded which). Some clones in this sample may be carry-over from other donors' samples. This table probably holds off-target reads from a library built for another chain. The CDR3 is CASSHKRDSYSTDTQYF. CDR3 sequence (DNA): TGTGCCAGCTCACATAAGCGGGACAGCTACAGCACAGATACGCAGTATTTT.